This T cell receptor beta chain came from a study of cytomegalovirus exposure and HLA in healthy donors. PCR used 60 Vbeta primers and 13 Jbeta primers. The assay was immunoSEQ multiplex PCR, and TCRdb's table has in-frame clones only and misses some. The sample gives 90,000 to 140,000 clones, roughly 15% of which show up once; roughly 0.79% is in the top ten. V lost 7 bases, J lost 6 bases, and 15 bases lay in between. This CDR3 has 13 amino acids. Germline-derived CDR1 and CDR2 are SGDLS and YYNGEE. This clone was seen only a few times. No antigen is known for it. Study results and limitations: The study recorded 150 to 200 TCR beta chains that were cytomegalovirus-associated. When a later analysis compared HLA-associated TCR beta chains with equally common others, the HLA-associated chains turned out to be more clonally expanded and to have lower generation probabilities.

This receptor was taken from a female donor in good health and CMV-seronegative. The gene calls are TRBV9 and TRBJ2-3, with a possible D match to TRBD2 (5 bases). The source material was PBMCs. CDR3 in amino acids: CASSAPTGDTQYF. In nucleotides, the CDR3 is TGTGCCAGCTCGGCCCCAACGGGGGATACGCAGTATTTT.